Each of the 19 T cell receptor beta chains below was sequenced from the same sample in a study of Ad26.COV2.S vaccination and SARS-CoV-2 variants. Profiling relied on immunoSEQ multiplex PCR, and the TCRdb table lists in-frame clones only, not all of them. The repertoire holds some 350,000 clones, with 80% to 90% as singletons. As for treatment: about 20 received Ad26.COV2.S at low or high dose, single or two shots; about 5 received placebo; per-sample allocation not given. Day 63 after the first injection of vaccine or placebo was the sampling time. Sequencing was performed on peripheral blood, taken in a trial of Ad26.COV2.S vaccine versus placebo. These receptors came from a person between 18 and 65 years old who received the Ad26.COV2.S COVID-19 vaccine or a placebo.

This chain uses TRBV6-5 with TRBJ1-1; no clear D gene. CDR3 length: 14 residues. V was cut by 10 bases and J by 5 bases, with 20 bases left in between. Germline V gives CDR1 MNHEY, CDR2 SVGAGI. This chain's CDR3 is CATRGRGERTEAFF. CDR3 bases: TGTGCCACCCGCGGTCGGGGAGAGAGGACTGAAGCTTTCTTT.

This clone was seen once. V is TRBV4-3 and J is TRBJ2-3, with D maybe TRBD1 (5 bases). Trimming stripped 4 bases from V and 2 bases from J, with 13 bases between. The CDR3 sequence is 15 residues long. From germline, CDR1 is LGHNA and CDR2 YSLEER. In DNA, the CDR3 is TGCGCCAGCAGCCCCAGGGTACTGTCCACAGATACGCAGTATTTT. This gives the protein CASSPRVLSTDTQYF.

This clone has just a few counts. The chain is built from TRBV6-5 and TRBJ2-7, with 11 nucleotides matching TRBD2. This CDR3 region has 16 residues. Germline-derived CDR1 and CDR2 are MNHEY and SVGAGI. After removal of 2 bases from V and 4 bases from J, the junction contained 7 bases not matched to a gene. The CDR3 DNA reads TGTGCCAGCAGTTACCGACTAGCGGGACTATATTACGAGCAGTACTTC. It encodes CASSYRLAGLYYEQYF.

V gene TRBV5-4 combines with J gene TRBJ2-7; D ambiguous. Germline CDR1 SGHNT, CDR2 YYREEE (reference sequence). The ends were cut back, 2 bases at V and 5 bases at J, with 14 bases in the middle. The CDR3 sequence is 14 residues long. The CDR3 nucleotides are TGTGCCAGCAGCTTAGAACTACCGCGTAACGAGCAGTACTTC. Translating it yields CASSLELPRNEQYF. Using reference TRBV5-4 and TRBJ2-7 for the parts outside the CDR3, the full variable domain is ETGVTQSPTHLIKTRGQQVTLRCSSQSGHNTVSWYQQALGQGPQFIFQYYREEENGRGNFPPRFSGLQFPNYSSELNVNALELDDSALYLCASSLELPRNEQYFGPGTRLTVT.

The rearrangement joins TRBV7-2 to TRBJ1-5, with 10 bases that match TRBD1. V lost 3 bases to trimming and J lost 7 bases; unmatched junction nucleotides: 6. The CDR3 loop spans 15 amino acids. The germline gives CDR1 SGHTA, CDR2 FQGNSA. The chain's CDR3 is CASSFGQGGGQPQHF. The CDR3 region has the DNA TGTGCCAGCAGCTTCGGACAGGGGGGAGGGCAGCCCCAGCATTTT. Full variable domain (rest looked up from reference TRBV7-2 and TRBJ1-5): GAGVSQSPSNKVTEKGKDVELRCDPISGHTALYWYRQSLGQGLEFLIYFQGNSAPDKSGLPSDRFSAERTGGSVSTLTIQRTQQEDSAVYLCASSFGQGGGQPQHFGDGTRLSIL.

This clone was seen more than once but under ten times. The V call is TRBV4-1, the J call TRBJ1-2; TRBD1 matches at 11 bases. V lost 1 base, J lost 8 bases, and 6 bases stayed unmatched. CDR3 length: 15 residues. Germline loops: CDR1 MGHRA, CDR2 YSYEKL. This CDR3 reads CASSQGTGGSWGYTF. Here the CDR3 DNA reads TGCGCCAGCAGCCAAGGGACAGGGGGCTCGTGGGGCTACACCTTC.

The chain carries TRBV5-1 and TRBJ2-7; no clear D gene. V lost 0 bases, J lost 1 base, and 8 bases lay in between. The CDR3 covers 14 residues. Per germline, CDR1 SGHRS and CDR2 YFSETQ. The CDR3 DNA is TGCGCCAGCAGCTTGGCTGGGCAATCCTACGAGCAGTACTTC. The encoded protein is CASSLAGQSYEQYF.

This chain links TRBV18 with TRBJ2-1; 10 positions agree with TRBD1. This CDR3 region has 19 residues. The germline V gene encodes CDR1 KGHSH and CDR2 LQKENI. Losses at the gene ends were 3 bases for V and 6 bases for J; bases not matched to a gene: 17. The CDR3 is CASSPLDFDGTGESNEQFF. DNA for the CDR3: TGTGCCAGCTCACCCCTCGACTTCGACGGGACAGGGGAAAGCAATGAGCAGTTCTTC.

This clone was recorded only once. V gene TRBV10-3 combines with J gene TRBJ1-2, with TRBD1 identical over 10 bases. This CDR3 is 15 amino acids long. CDR1 and CDR2 (germline): ENHRY, SYGVKD. V was pared by 4 bases and J by 6 bases, with 8 bases of the junction left unmatched. The CDR3: CAISAGQGRVNGYTF. For the CDR3, the DNA is TGTGCCATCAGTGCGGGACAGGGGAGGGTGAATGGCTACACCTTC.

The chain employs TRBV5-5 and TRBJ1-2; D not resolved. The germline V and J ends were trimmed by 4 bases and 7 bases, with 11 bases remaining between them. CDR3 length equals 12 residues. Germline assignment: CDR1 SGHKS and CDR2 YYEKEE (reference sequence). The CDR3 DNA sequence: TGTGCCAGCAGCGACGGACCTGTTGGCTACACCTTC. Translation: CASSDGPVGYTF.

This clone was detected a few times. This rearrangement joins TRBV6-2 or TRBV6-3 to TRBJ2-1; 14 bases match TRBD2. J gave up 8 bases and V 4 bases, and 10 bases lay outside the gene matches. Germline assignment: CDR1 MNHEY and CDR2 SVGEGT. This CDR3 has 17 amino acids. In DNA, the CDR3 is TGTGCCAGCAGTTCGAGGGGGACTAGCGGGAGTAGCTATGAGCAGTTCTTC. Translation: CASSSRGTSGSSYEQFF.

The chain recombines TRBV25-1 with TRBJ1-1; tentatively, D is TRBD1 (6 bases). Between the trimmed V and J ends, which lost 6 bases and 4 bases, there was a span of 15 bases. This CDR3 is 14 amino acids long. Looked up from germline, CDR1 is MGHDK and CDR2 is SYGVNS. The CDR3 DNA sequence: TGTGCCAGCAGACCGAGGGGGACATTCACTGAAGCTTTCTTT. Translation: CASRPRGTFTEAFF.

V usage is TRBV6-5 and J usage is TRBJ1-5, with D possibly matching TRBD1 (5 bases). The CDR3 length is 14 residues. Germline loops: CDR1 MNHEY, CDR2 SVGAGI. V lost 0 bases to trimming and J lost 4 bases, with 7 bases between them. The DNA for the CDR3 is TGTGCCAGCAGTTACTCTTCAGGGAATCAGCCCCAGCATTTT. Protein sequence: CASSYSSGNQPQHF.

The chain uses TRBV3-1 (or the pseudogene TRBV3-2) and TRBJ2-7; D might be TRBD1 or TRBD2, each matching 5 bases. Trimming took 4 bases from V and 4 from J, leaving 17 bases between them. CDR3 length: 15 residues. CDR1 and CDR2 (germline): LGHDT, YNNKEL (reference sequence). In DNA, the CDR3 is TGTGCCAGCAGCCCGAGGGGCGTAAACCCGTACGAGCAGTACTTC. This codes for CASSPRGVNPYEQYF.

This clone was seen a single time. This sequence joins TRBV7-9 and TRBJ1-5; D is perhaps TRBD1 (6 bases). The germline V gene encodes CDR1 SEHNR and CDR2 FQNEAQ (reference sequence). The CDR3 runs 15 residues. V was shortened by 1 base and J by 8 bases, with 15 bases between the two germline ends. The CDR3 DNA reads as TGTGCCAGCAGCTTAGTAGGGGGGGCTGTGGAGCCCCAGCATTTT. Amino acids: CASSLVGGAVEPQHF.

The rearrangement links TRBV7-8 to TRBJ1-4, with D perhaps TRBD1 (5 bases). There are 15 residues in the CDR3. Germline lookup yields CDR1 SGHVS and CDR2 FQNEAQ. The V gene lost 5 bases and the J gene lost 0 bases, with 10 bases spanning the gap. Written as DNA, the CDR3 is TGTGCCAGCAGCACCCGACAGTCAACTAATGAAAAACTGTTTTTT. Its protein is CASSTRQSTNEKLFF.

This chain joins TRBV28 and TRBJ2-7; 8 nucleotides align to TRBD2. V was clipped by 8 bases and J by 12 bases; unmatched bases: 18. Germline V gives CDR1 MDHEN, CDR2 SYDVKM. The length of the CDR3 is 14 residues. The CDR3 sequence: CASCGSGRALGRYF. CDR3 nucleotides: TGTGCCAGCTGCGGGTCCGGGAGGGCCCTCGGGCGGTACTTC.

The V call is TRBV19, the J call TRBJ2-1; 8 nucleotides line up with TRBD2. The CDR3 totals 15 residues. Germline CDR1 reads LNHDA; CDR2 reads SQIVND (reference sequence). The V gene end was trimmed by 5 bases and the J gene end by 3 bases; junction bases not matched to a gene: 6. CDR3 protein: CASSPAGTSYNEQFF. The CDR3 DNA reads TGTGCCAGTAGTCCGGCAGGGACTAGCTACAATGAGCAGTTCTTC.

The CDR3 DNA is TGTGCCAGCAGTTCGTGGGAGGCCCTAAATTCACCCCTCCACTTT. Translation gives CASSSWEALNSPLHF. The rearrangement joins TRBV6-5 to TRBJ1-6, with D uncertain. CDR1 and CDR2 (germline): MNHEY, SVGAGI. V lost 4 bases and J 7 bases, leaving 14 bases between the germline ends. This CDR3 contains 15 residues.